These T cell receptor beta chains were read from a single sample in a study of T cell responses to AZD1222 COVID-19 vaccine. Profiled with immunoSEQ multiplex PCR; TCRdb holds only in-frame clones, not every one. The table records about 140,000 clones, approximately 91% of them present only once. The sequences come from peripheral blood, collected on day 0 of AZD1222 vaccination. Receptor source: an adult in good health. Both conserved end residues are part of each CDR3. Fields, in order: D gene, V gene, J gene, clone size, CDR3 protein, CDR3 DNA. D genes are given only for firm matches. Only part of the rows carry a size: once, few, many, or a class if the clone is expanded.

.	TRBV7-9	TRBJ1-4	.	CASSSFTNEKLFF	TGTGCCAGCAGCTCGTTTACGAATGAAAAACTGTTTTTT
.	TRBV3-1/TRBV3-2	TRBJ1-4	once	CASSQVRRDQLFF	TGTGCCAGCAGCCAAGTCCGTAGAGATCAACTGTTTTTT
TRBD2	TRBV27	TRBJ2-3	.	CASSLPPVAGIDTQYF	TGTGCCAGCAGTCTCCCCCCGGTAGCGGGAATAGATACGCAGTATTTT
.	TRBV4-1	TRBJ1-6	.	CASSRSGGQDSPLHF	TGCGCCAGCAGCAGAAGCGGGGGCCAGGATTCACCCCTCCACTTT
.	TRBV9	TRBJ2-5	.	CASSVALGGGPQETQYF	TGTGCCAGCAGCGTAGCTCTAGGGGGAGGGCCCCAAGAGACCCAGTACTTC
TRBD2	TRBV24-1	TRBJ2-7	.	CATSDGGLAGGYEQYF	TGTGCCACCAGTGATGGGGGACTAGCGGGAGGTTACGAGCAGTACTTC
.	TRBV7-3	TRBJ1-1	.	CASSSPGNTEAFF	TGTGCCAGCAGCTCCCCGGGGAACACTGAAGCTTTCTTT
.	TRBV7-9	TRBJ2-2	once	CASSPRLFF	TGTGCCAGCAGCCCTAGGCTGTTTTTT
.	TRBV7-3	TRBJ1-1	.	CASRTGPNTEAFF	TGTGCCAGCAGAACCGGACCGAACACTGAAGCTTTCTTT
.	TRBV9	TRBJ1-2	once	CASSTPGGGIDGYTF	TGTGCCAGCAGCACTCCTGGTGGGGGTATCGATGGCTACACCTTC
TRBD1	TRBV7-3	TRBJ1-1	.	CASSLVPTGGAGNTEAFF	TGTGCCAGCAGCTTAGTCCCGACAGGGGGCGCCGGGAACACTGAAGCTTTCTTT
.	TRBV28	TRBJ1-2	.	CASRSIRGDYGYTF	TGTGCCAGCAGATCCATCCGGGGAGACTATGGCTACACCTTC
.	TRBV2	TRBJ2-7	.	CASSETSDEQYF	TGTGCCAGCAGTGAAACAAGCGACGAGCAGTACTTC
.	TRBV4-3	TRBJ2-5	.	CASSQLDWLVMETQYF	TGCGCCAGCAGCCAACTAGACTGGCTAGTAATGGAGACCCAGTACTTC
.	TRBV6-5	TRBJ1-2	.	CASTERGVAYGYTF	TGTGCCAGCACCGAAAGGGGGGTGGCCTATGGCTACACCTTC
.	TRBV9	TRBJ2-2	once	CASSVGVAANTGELFF	TGTGCCAGCAGCGTAGGGGTAGCAGCGAACACCGGGGAGCTGTTTTTT
.	TRBV9	TRBJ1-4	.	CASSPRDGALEKLFF	TGTGCCAGCAGCCCCCGGGACGGCGCCCTTGAAAAACTGTTTTTT
.	TRBV28	TRBJ1-2	.	CASSWEYGYTF	TGTGCCAGCAGTTGGGAATATGGCTACACCTTC
TRBD1	TRBV5-1	TRBJ1-1	.	CASSPSVTGQGRGEAFF	TGCGCCAGCAGCCCTTCGGTCACGGGACAGGGGAGAGGTGAAGCTTTCTTT
.	TRBV4-3	TRBJ2-1	.	CASSPGVGGRDLYNEQFF	TGCGCCAGCAGCCCCGGGGTAGGAGGACGGGACCTCTACAATGAGCAGTTCTTC
TRBD1	TRBV3-1/TRBV3-2	TRBJ2-7	.	CASSRYRDRVYEQYF	TGTGCCAGCAGCCGCTACCGGGACAGGGTTTACGAGCAGTACTTC
.	TRBV7-9	TRBJ1-2	.	CASSFSGPYGYTF	TGTGCCAGCAGCTTTTCAGGGCCTTATGGCTACACCTTC
.	TRBV15	TRBJ1-1	.	CATSMNRVGNTEAFF	TGTGCCACCAGCATGAACAGGGTGGGTAACACTGAAGCTTTCTTT
.	TRBV7-8	TRBJ1-2	.	CASSLGSSAGGNYGYTF	TGTGCCAGCAGCTTAGGGAGTTCGGCAGGTGGGAACTATGGCTACACCTTC
.	TRBV15	TRBJ1-3	.	CATSTYENTIYF	TGTGCCACCAGCACCTACGAGAACACCATATATTTT
TRBD1	TRBV3-1/TRBV3-2	TRBJ1-2	.	CASSQAGKQGKEDGYTF	TGTGCCAGCAGCCAAGCCGGAAAACAGGGGAAGGAGGATGGCTACACCTTC
TRBD2	TRBV30	TRBJ2-1	.	CAWSVPPLGGGAVNEQFF	TGTGCCTGGAGTGTACCCCCCCTAGGCGGGGGGGCGGTCAATGAGCAGTTCTTC